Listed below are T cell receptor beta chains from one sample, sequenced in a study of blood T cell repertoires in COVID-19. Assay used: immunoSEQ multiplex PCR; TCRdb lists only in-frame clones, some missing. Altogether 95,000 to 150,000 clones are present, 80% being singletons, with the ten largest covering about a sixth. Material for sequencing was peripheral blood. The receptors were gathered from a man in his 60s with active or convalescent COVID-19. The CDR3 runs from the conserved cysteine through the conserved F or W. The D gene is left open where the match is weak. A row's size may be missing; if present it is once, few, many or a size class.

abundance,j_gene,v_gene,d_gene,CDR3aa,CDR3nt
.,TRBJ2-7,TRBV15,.,CATSSASGLSSYEQYF,TGTGCCACCAGCAGTGCCAGCGGGCTCAGCTCCTACGAGCAGTACTTC
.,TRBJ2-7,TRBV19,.,CASSLRRSPYEQYF,TGTGCCAGTAGTCTCAGACGGAGCCCCTACGAGCAGTACTTC
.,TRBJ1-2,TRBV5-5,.,CASSLSTGQAYNYGYTF,TGTGCCAGCAGCTTGTCTACAGGGCAGGCTTATAACTATGGCTACACCTTC
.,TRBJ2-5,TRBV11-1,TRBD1,CASSPRGMQTQYF,TGTGCCAGCAGCCCCAGGGGGATGCAGACCCAGTACTTC
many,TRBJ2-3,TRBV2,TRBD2,CASRSGTSWVDTQYF,TGTGCCAGCAGATCGGGGACTAGCTGGGTAGATACGCAGTATTTT
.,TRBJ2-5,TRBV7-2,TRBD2,CASTLGGGKGETQYF,TGTGCCAGCACCCTCGGGGGGGGGAAGGGAGAGACCCAGTACTTC
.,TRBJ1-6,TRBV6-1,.,CASSRSAYNSPLHF,TGTGCCAGCAGCCGGTCGGCCTATAATTCACCCCTCCACTTT
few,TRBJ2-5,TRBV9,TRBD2,CASSVTSGWETQYF,TGTGCCAGCAGCGTCACTAGCGGTTGGGAGACCCAGTACTTC
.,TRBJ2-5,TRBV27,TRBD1,CASSLSRGRETQYF,TGTGCCAGCAGTTTATCCAGGGGGCGGGAGACCCAGTACTTC
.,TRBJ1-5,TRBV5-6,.,CASSLGKQGNQPQHF,TGTGCCAGCAGCTTGGGAAAACAGGGCAATCAGCCCCAGCATTTT
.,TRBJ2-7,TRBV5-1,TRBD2,CASSFLPLAGARSYEQYF,TGCGCCAGCAGCTTCCTCCCATTAGCGGGAGCCCGGTCCTACGAGCAGTACTTC
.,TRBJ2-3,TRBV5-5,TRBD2,CASSFLEGGRGDTQYF,TGTGCCAGCAGCTTTCTGGAAGGCGGGAGGGGAGATACGCAGTATTTT
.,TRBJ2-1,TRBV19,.,CASSIAGDGDEQFF,TGTGCCAGTAGTATAGCGGGAGATGGGGATGAGCAGTTCTTC